These 29 T cell receptor beta chains came from one sample sequenced in a study of human T cells and chemical hapten exposure. Stated time point: patch test 2, 6 weeks after DPC sensitization. Treatment in this sample: therapeutic diphenylcyclopropenone sensitization with weekly scalp DPC. TCRdb passed the RACE reads through MiXCR, listing each CDR3 protein once. The table has about 84,000 distinct CDR3 sequences, about 9.4% seen once. This material consisted of whole blood, taken in connection with sensitization to the hapten diphenylcyclopropenone (DPC). These receptor sequences come from a woman aged 45-65 years with alopecia areata. Some clones in this sample may be carry-over from other donors' samples.

This clonotype was seen a few times. The chain couples TRBV10-2 to TRBJ1-2, with D maybe TRBD1 (5 bases). The ends were cut back, 2 bases at V and 2 bases at J, with 9 bases in the middle. Germline CDR1 is WSHSY and CDR2 is SAAADI. The length of the CDR3 is 14 residues. CDR3 region: CASSETGTNYGYTF. CDR3 nucleotides: TGCGCCAGCAGTGAGACAGGCACGAACTATGGCTACACCTTC.

The chain employs TRBV6-5 and TRBJ2-3; possibly TRBD2 for D (6 bases). V lost 6 bases, J lost 3 bases, and 19 bases lay in between. This CDR3 is built from 16 residues. Per germline, CDR1 MNHEY and CDR2 SVGAGI. CDR3 DNA sequence: TGTGCCAGCAGCGGGGCTCGGGGGAGTCGAACAGATACGCAGTATTTT. Translating gives CASSGARGSRTDTQYF.

The rearrangement joins TRBV5-1 to TRBJ2-3; 9 bases map to TRBD1. CDR3 length equals 16 residues. Germline lookup yields CDR1 SGHRS and CDR2 YFSETQ. J lost 5 bases, V lost 0 bases, and 7 bases had no gene match. CDR3 in amino acids: CASSLAGTGPGDTQYF. The DNA for the CDR3 is TGCGCCAGCAGCTTGGCCGGGACAGGGCCAGGAGATACGCAGTATTTT.

This clonotype has a count of ten or more. V and J are TRBV6-2 or TRBV6-3 and TRBJ1-5; the match to TRBD1 covers 12 bases. The trim removed 6 bases at V and 3 bases at J, leaving 3 bases unmatched. The V gene's germline CDR1 is MNHEY and CDR2 SVGEGT. The CDR3 totals 15 residues. The CDR3 here is CASRRDRGPNQPQHF. The CDR3 nucleotides are TGTGCCAGCAGACGGGACAGGGGGCCCAATCAGCCCCAGCATTTT.

V is TRBV11-2 and J is TRBJ2-3, with TRBD1 identical over 8 bases. Germline assignment: CDR1 SGHAT and CDR2 FQNNGV. The CDR3 runs to 15 residues. The V and J ends lost 4 bases and 2 bases, in that order; junction bases with no gene match: 5. The CDR3 nucleotides read TGTGCCAGCAGCTACCGGGACAGGCTCACAGATACGCAGTATTTT. Protein sequence: CASSYRDRLTDTQYF. The variable domain in full, with the rest retrieved from reference TRBV11-2 and TRBJ2-3, is EAGVAQSPRYKIIEKRQSVAFWCNPISGHATLYWYQQILGQGPKLLIQFQNNGVVDDSQLPKDRFSAERLKGVDSTLKIQPAKLEDSAVYLCASSYRDRLTDTQYFGPGTRLTVL.

Regarding this clonotype: A read error is likely, as this CDR3 ends without the conserved phenylalanine or tryptophan. The chain uses TRBV2 and TRBJ1-1; D gene uncertain. There are 13 residues in the CDR3. Per the germline V gene, CDR1 is SNHLY and CDR2 is FYNNEI. Trimming stripped 6 bases from V and 1 base from J, with 9 bases between. CDR3 amino acids: CASRYRTNTEAFL. Here the CDR3 DNA reads TGTGCCAGCAGATACAGAACGAACACTGAAGCTTTCCTT.

This clonotype was recorded many times. The chain recombines TRBV7-2 with TRBJ1-1, with 7 bases matching TRBD1. From germline, CDR1 is SGHTA and CDR2 FQGNSA. CDR3 length equals 14 residues. J was trimmed by 1 base and V by 5 bases; bases with no gene match: 4. The CDR3 bases are TGTGCCAGCAGCCCAGACAGGGCGAACACTGAAGCTTTCTTT. Protein: CASSPDRANTEAFF.

This clonotype has a count of ten or more. The chain uses TRBV29-1 and TRBJ1-1, with D possibly TRBD1 on 6 matching bases. The CDR3 length is 13 residues. Germline V gene data show CDR1 as SQVTM and CDR2 as ANQGSEA. V lost 1 base to trimming and J lost 5 bases, with 11 bases between them. CDR3 sequence (DNA): TGCAGCGTTGAAGGGGGGGGCTGGACTGAAGCTTTCTTT. Protein sequence: CSVEGGGWTEAFF.

This rearrangement joins TRBV5-1 to TRBJ2-7; D is undetermined. Germline lookup yields CDR1 SGHRS and CDR2 YFSETQ. The CDR3 spans 16 residues. Trimming removed 1 base from V and 2 bases from J, with 16 bases in between. The CDR3 bases are TGCGCCAGCAGCTTGTCGGTGCGTACATCTACCTACGAGCAGTACTTC. It specifies CASSLSVRTSTYEQYF.

The chain carries TRBV30 and TRBJ1-5; D perhaps matches TRBD1 (5 bases). From germline, CDR1 is GTSNPN and CDR2 SVGIG (reference sequence). The CDR3 is 14 amino acids. The V and J ends lost 2 bases and 7 bases respectively, with 15 bases between them. CDR3 sequence reads: CAWSTTWGVQPQHF. Written as DNA, the CDR3 is TGTGCCTGGAGTACTACATGGGGGGTACAGCCCCAGCATTTT.

This clonotype appeared many times. The chain links TRBV11-1 to TRBJ2-1; 7 bases fit TRBD1. V lost 4 bases to trimming and J lost 6 bases; unmatched junction nucleotides: 9. Germline CDR1 SGHAT, CDR2 FQDESV (reference sequence). This CDR3 comprises 15 residues. The CDR3 DNA follows: TGTGCCAGCAGCTCCCCGAGGGGGCCAAGCAATGAGCAGTTCTTC. Protein sequence: CASSSPRGPSNEQFF. The whole variable domain, filled in from reference TRBV11-1 and TRBJ2-1, reads EAEVAQSPRYKITEKSQAVAFWCDPISGHATLYWYRQILGQGPELLVQFQDESVVDDSQLPKDRFSAERLKGVDSTLKIQPAELGDSAMYLCASSSPRGPSNEQFFGPGTRLTVL.

This clonotype was detected only a few times. The rearrangement uses TRBV30 and TRBJ1-2; 7 bases are a match to TRBD1. The CDR3 contains 13 residues. With V trimmed by 2 bases and J by 3 bases, 3 bases remained unmatched. CDR1 GTSNPN and CDR2 SVGIG come from the germline V gene (reference sequence). CDR3 coding DNA: TGTGCCTGGAGTCCAGGGGGAGACTATGGCTACACCTTC. It codes for CAWSPGGDYGYTF.

This clonotype was observed a few times. The CDR3 nucleotides read TGTGCCAGCGGATTGCGGGACACTGAAGCTTTCTTT. It codes for CASGLRDTEAFF. The chain joins TRBV7-2 to TRBJ1-1; D remains ambiguous. This CDR3 contains 12 residues. V shed 8 bases and J shed 3 bases, with 10 bases lying between them. The V gene's germline CDR1 is SGHTA and CDR2 FQGNSA.

The V and J genes are TRBV28 and TRBJ2-1, with 10 bases that match TRBD2. The CDR3 is 17 amino acids. V shed 7 bases and J 8 bases; nucleotides not matched to a gene: 17. Per the germline V gene, CDR1 is MDHEN and CDR2 is SYDVKM. CDR3 sequence reads: CASIPSGTSAWVDEQFF. The CDR3 DNA is TGTGCCAGCATTCCTTCCGGGACTAGCGCTTGGGTCGATGAGCAGTTCTTC.

The table lists this clonotype with a few counts. The chain is built from TRBV27 and TRBJ1-2, with D perhaps matching TRBD1 (5 bases). CDR1 is MNHEY and CDR2 is SMNVEV in the germline V gene (reference sequence). This CDR3 comprises 18 residues. The V gene lost 6 bases and the J gene lost 0 bases, with 23 bases spanning the gap. CDR3 region: CASRPKGVLPRSNYGYTF. The DNA for the CDR3 is TGTGCCAGCAGACCGAAAGGGGTTCTCCCACGTTCTAACTATGGCTACACCTTC.

The table lists this clonotype with many counts. CDR3 residues: CASSPLGTYNEQFF. CDR3 sequence (DNA): TGTGCCAGCAGCCCCCTTGGTACCTACAATGAGCAGTTCTTC. The chain combines TRBV7-8 with TRBJ2-1; D is unclear. The CDR3 is 14 amino acids. Germline loops: CDR1 SGHVS, CDR2 FQNEAQ. Trimming removed 5 bases at V and 2 bases at J, with 10 bases between.

This clonotype appeared a few times. The V call is TRBV7-2, the J call TRBJ2-3, with a weak D call TRBD2 (6 bases). Trimming pared 1 base from V and 3 bases from J, leaving 8 bases between. The CDR3 is 14 amino acids. The V gene's germline CDR1 is SGHTA and CDR2 FQGNSA. The CDR3 coding sequence is TGTGCCAGCAGCTTAGGTAGCGGAACAGATACGCAGTATTTT. It specifies CASSLGSGTDTQYF.

This clonotype was observed at least ten times. The rearrangement links TRBV4-1 to TRBJ2-7; possibly TRBD1 or TRBD2 for D (5 bases each). This CDR3 has 15 residues. The V gene's germline CDR1 is MGHRA and CDR2 YSYEKL. Trimming took off 3 bases at V and 7 bases at J, with 19 bases between the two ends. CDR3 protein: CASSQAGTSIREQYF. Written as DNA, the CDR3 is TGCGCCAGCAGCCAGGCCGGGACCAGTATACGGGAGCAGTACTTC.

The table lists this clonotype with many counts. The chain has TRBV5-6 and TRBJ2-1; 10 nucleotides match TRBD2. The CDR3 has 17 amino acids. J was trimmed by 1 base and V by 1 base; bases with no gene match: 5. Germline CDR1 reads SGHDT; CDR2 reads YYEEEE. CDR3 in amino acids: CASSLRLTSGSYNEQFF. The CDR3 coding sequence is TGTGCCAGCAGCTTGAGATTGACTAGCGGGTCCTACAATGAGCAGTTCTTC. The full variable domain, completed using reference TRBV5-6 and TRBJ2-1, is DAGVTQSPTHLIKTRGQQVTLRCSPKSGHDTVSWYQQALGQGPQFIFQYYEEEERQRGNFPDRFSGHQFPNYSSELNVNALLLGDSALYLCASSLRLTSGSYNEQFFGPGTRLTVL.

This clonotype was detected ten times or more. The chain employs TRBV30 and TRBJ1-6; D remains unclear. Per the germline V gene, CDR1 is GTSNPN and CDR2 is SVGIG (reference sequence). Trimming shortened V by 2 bases and J by 10 bases, and 6 bases separated the two germline ends. The CDR3 extends over 11 amino acids. As DNA, the CDR3 is TGTGCCTGGAGTAACCGGTCACCCCTCCACTTT. Encoded protein: CAWSNRSPLHF.

This clonotype was found many times. The rearrangement uses TRBV14 and TRBJ2-1; no clear D. The CDR3 is 15 residues long. V was trimmed by 4 bases and J by 2 bases, leaving 12 bases between them. CDR1 SGHDN and CDR2 FVKESK come from the germline V gene. Here the CDR3 DNA reads TGTGCCAGCAGCCCCTCCCATCGGACCTACAATGAGCAGTTCTTC. This translates into CASSPSHRTYNEQFF.

This clonotype was counted a few times. The gene calls are TRBV10-1 and TRBJ2-3; D gene uncertain. The CDR3 runs to 12 residues. V lost 0 bases and J lost 5, with 3 bases in between. Looked up from germline, CDR1 is WNHNN and CDR2 is SYGVQD (reference sequence). The CDR3 bases are TGCGCCAGCAGTGAGTCGTTAGATACGCAGTATTTT. Translation: CASSESLDTQYF.

The V gene is TRBV6-5, the J gene TRBJ2-1, with 7 bases matching TRBD2. The ends lost 2 bases at V and 1 base at J; junction bases unmatched: 8. Per the germline V gene, CDR1 is MNHEY and CDR2 is SVGAGI. This CDR3 comprises 17 residues. CDR3 DNA sequence: TGTGCCAGCAGTTACGGGGGGGGACTTGGGTCCTACAATGAGCAGTTCTTC. Amino acid sequence: CASSYGGGLGSYNEQFF.

The sample holds a few counts of this clonotype. The chain links TRBV18 to TRBJ1-1; no definite D call. Germline-derived CDR1 and CDR2 are KGHSH and LQKENI. V was shortened by 3 bases and J by 6 bases, with 8 bases between the two germline ends. The length of the CDR3 is 12 residues. CDR3 DNA: TGTGCCAGCTCACCTAGGCGTGCTGAAGCTTTCTTT. Translating it yields CASSPRRAEAFF.

This clonotype came up many times. The gene calls are TRBV28 and TRBJ2-2, with no clear D. CDR3 length: 14 residues. The V end lost 5 bases, the J end lost 2 bases, and 9 bases lay between the germline ends. The germline CDR1 and CDR2 sequences are MDHEN and SYDVKM. CDR3 coding DNA: TGTGCCAGCAGTGACACAGTAAACACCGGGGAGCTGTTTTTT. Translating it yields CASSDTVNTGELFF. The variable domain in full, completed from reference TRBV28 and TRBJ2-2, reads DVKVTQSSRYLVKRTGEKVFLECVQDMDHENMFWYRQDPGLGLRLIYFSYDVKMKEKGDIPEGYSVSREKKERFSLILESASTNQTSMYLCASSDTVNTGELFFGEGSRLTVL.

The chain links TRBV28 to TRBJ2-7, with 8 bases that match TRBD1. The CDR3 sequence is 14 residues long. The germline V gene encodes CDR1 MDHEN and CDR2 SYDVKM. The ends lost 6 bases at V and 4 bases at J; junction bases unmatched: 8. In DNA form, the CDR3 reads TGTGCCAGCAGGAAAACAGGGGGGAGGTACGAGCAGTACTTC. Amino acids: CASRKTGGRYEQYF.

In this sample, this clonotype turned up a few times. V is TRBV2 and J is TRBJ2-1; D remains ambiguous. This CDR3 comprises 13 residues. Trimming left V 3 bases short and J 4 bases short, with 7 bases between. Germline V lookup: CDR1 SNHLY, CDR2 FYNNEI. The CDR3 is CASSDSRYNEQFF. DNA of the CDR3: TGTGCCAGCAGTGATTCTAGGTACAATGAGCAGTTCTTC.

This clonotype turned up a few times. V gene TRBV30 combines with J gene TRBJ2-7, with D unresolved. Germline loops: CDR1 GTSNPN, CDR2 SVGIG (reference sequence). This CDR3 has 13 residues. Deletions cut 3 bases from V and 3 bases from J, with 12 bases between. Here the CDR3 reads CAWRQSLFYEQYF. CDR3 nucleotides: TGTGCCTGGAGGCAGTCCCTTTTCTACGAGCAGTACTTC.

This clonotype was counted a few times. The gene calls are TRBV5-1 and TRBJ2-5, with D perhaps matching TRBD2 (6 bases). Deletions cut 4 bases from V and 5 bases from J, with 18 bases between. Germline V gene sequence: CDR1 SGHRS, CDR2 YFSETQ. This CDR3 has 15 amino acids. The CDR3 is CASSGGGYTGETQYF. CDR3 DNA sequence: TGCGCCAGCAGCGGAGGAGGGTACACCGGGGAGACCCAGTACTTC.